These T cell receptor beta chains were read from a single sample in a study of T cell responses to AZD1222 COVID-19 vaccine. Clones were sequenced by immunoSEQ multiplex PCR, and TCRdb holds only the in-frame ones, with some missing. The sample includes about 120,000 clones, around 85% seen only once; the top ten take about 6.2%. The sample here was peripheral blood, taken on day 0 of AZD1222 vaccination. These receptors were collected from an adult in good health. Both conserved end residues are part of each CDR3. D genes are given only for firm matches. Where a row states a size, it is once, few, many or the class of an expanded clone; other rows omit it.

abundance,d_gene,v_gene,j_gene,CDR3nt,CDR3aa
.,TRBD1,TRBV30,TRBJ1-1,TGTGCCTGGAGCCGGGACAGGGGGAACACTGAAGCTTTCTTT,CAWSRDRGNTEAFF
once,TRBD1,TRBV28,TRBJ1-5,TGTGCCAGCAGACCTATCGACAGGGGAGGAAGCAATCAGCCCCAGCATTTT,CASRPIDRGGSNQPQHF
once,.,TRBV19,TRBJ2-1,TGTGCCAGTAGTAAGGGTTTTAACTATGAGCAGTTCTTC,CASSKGFNYEQFF
.,TRBD1,TRBV13,TRBJ1-1,TGTGCCAGCAGCTTAGACCGGCACAGGGGAGAGGTCCCTGAAGCTTTCTTT,CASSLDRHRGEVPEAFF
.,.,TRBV7-8,TRBJ1-4,TGTGCCAGCAGATCGGACAGTTTCGGTGATGAAAAACTGTTTTTT,CASRSDSFGDEKLFF
.,TRBD2,TRBV28,TRBJ2-7,TGTGCCAGCAGAGGGACTAGCGGAACCTACGAGCAGTACTTC,CASRGTSGTYEQYF
.,.,TRBV19,TRBJ1-6,TGTGCCAGTAGATTGCCGAATTCACCCCTCCACTTT,CASRLPNSPLHF
.,.,TRBV11-2,TRBJ2-1,TGTGCCAGCAGCTTAGCTACCTATGACACAAATGAGCAGTTCTTC,CASSLATYDTNEQFF
.,.,TRBV18,TRBJ1-1,TGTGCCAGCTCACCACAGGGATACACTGAAGCTTTCTTT,CASSPQGYTEAFF
.,.,TRBV6-1,TRBJ1-2,TGTGCCAGCAGTGAATCCACAGCTTATGCCTATGGCTACACCTTC,CASSESTAYAYGYTF
.,.,TRBV5-1,TRBJ1-6,TGCGCCAGCAGCACTAGACCGGCGGGGGGCTCCTATAATTCACCCCTCCACTTT,CASSTRPAGGSYNSPLHF
.,.,TRBV6-6,TRBJ2-6,TGTGCCAGCCGAGAACGCTCTGGGGCCAACGTCCTGACTTTC,CASRERSGANVLTF
.,TRBD1,TRBV11-1,TRBJ1-1,TGTGCCAGCAATAGCGGCAGGGGGCAAGGTGAAGCTTTCTTT,CASNSGRGQGEAFF
.,.,TRBV19,TRBJ1-5,TGTGCCAGTGGGGGGTCCTCCTCGGCCCAGCATTTT,CASGGSSSAQHF
.,.,TRBV28,TRBJ1-5,TGTGCCAGCAGGGGTGCTGGAGTTTATCAGCCCCAGCATTTT,CASRGAGVYQPQHF
.,.,TRBV11-3,TRBJ2-7,TGTGCCAGCAGCCAGGGGAACTACGAGCAGTACTTC,CASSQGNYEQYF
.,.,TRBV15,TRBJ1-5,TGTGCCACCAGCAGAGGGGGTAGCAATCAGCCCCAGCATTTT,CATSRGGSNQPQHF
.,.,TRBV14,TRBJ2-7,TGTGCCAGCAAGGCCTCATCCGTCCCTTACGAGCAGTACTTC,CASKASSVPYEQYF
.,TRBD2,TRBV27,TRBJ2-3,TGTGCCAGCAGTATGACTAGCGGGCGTACAGATACGCAGTATTTT,CASSMTSGRTDTQYF
.,TRBD1,TRBV30,TRBJ1-2,TGTGCCTGGAGCCCGACAGGGACCGGTGGCTACACCTTC,CAWSPTGTGGYTF
.,TRBD2,TRBV18,TRBJ2-5,TGTGCCAGCTCACCACAAGGGTGGGGACTACAAGAGACCCAGTACTTC,CASSPQGWGLQETQYF
.,.,TRBV3-1/TRBV3-2,TRBJ1-2,TGTGCCAGCAGCCAACGGGGTGGCTACACCTTC,CASSQRGGYTF
once,TRBD1,TRBV11-3,TRBJ2-7,TGTGCCAGCAGCTTAGCGCCGGGGACAGATAGCTCCTACGAGCAGTACTTC,CASSLAPGTDSSYEQYF
.,TRBD1,TRBV3-1/TRBV3-2,TRBJ2-1,TGTGCCAGCAGCCGTTTGACAGGGAGAAGAAGCAATGAGCAGTTCTTC,CASSRLTGRRSNEQFF
.,TRBD2,TRBV19,TRBJ2-1,TGTGCCAGTAGTGTGGGGGGGTCTGGTTCCTACAATGAGCAGTTCTTC,CASSVGGSGSYNEQFF
.,TRBD1,TRBV18,TRBJ1-1,TGTGCCAGCTCACAACCGACAGGGGCTTCGACTGAAGCTTTCTTT,CASSQPTGASTEAFF
.,.,TRBV19,TRBJ2-5,TGTGCCAGTAGTACTGCTAGCTGGGGTTTCGAAGAGACCCAGTACTTC,CASSTASWGFEETQYF